The present entry profiles one TCR beta chain with its context. In its sample, this clonotype was seen many times. Its antigen is currently not known. Base qualities are missing; no much larger clone stands one base away. The approximately 40 donors, aged roughly 6 to 100 years, were systemically healthy Caucasian individuals from Russia. Around 10 milliliters of peripheral blood were collected from each donor into EDTA-treated Vacutainer tubes. PBMCs were isolated by Ficoll-Paque density-gradient centrifugation, with at least 6.5 million obtained per sample. Trizol reagent was used to extract total RNA from the PBMCs, yielding at least 6 micrograms per sample. Naive CD45RAhigh/CD27high T cell percentages were measured by flow cytometry on a PBMC aliquot from every donor. The data stem from a study of blood T cells in healthy people across ages (dated by TCRdb to between 2015 and 2016). As for the study more broadly: In model experiments, roughly one uniquely barcoded TCR beta cDNA molecule per two T cells was captured by template switching. Using deep sequencing normalized with unique cDNA molecular identifiers, the study measured how TCR beta repertoire diversity changes with age. The study analyzed two additional independent replicas of 1 million unique cDNA reads from the same blood draw for two donors, one aged 18 to 30 and one aged 80 or older. Four age groups were formed from the donors: young (average roughly 15 years), middle-aged (more than 35), aged (more than 55) and long-lived (around 82). Broad study findings and their caveats: Observed TCR beta diversity correlated strongly with the percentage of naive T cells measured by flow cytometry. The CMV infection status of donors was not known, potentially confounding age-related changes in expanded clonotypes. Because profiling used bulk unsorted PBMCs, naive and antigen-experienced compartments could not be compared conclusively. Estimates of total diversity based on one million sequenced T cells were considered lower bounds and underestimates. Compared with the aged group, the long-lived group had more naive CD4+ T cells, fewer expanded clones and increased TCR diversity, a pattern suggesting age selection. Observed TCR beta diversity per million T cells fell roughly linearly with age, and a significant reduction was already apparent by age roughly 40.

Trimming costs V 2 bases and J 8 bases, and their ends lie 7 bases apart. In the germline V gene, CDR1 corresponds to SQVTM and CDR2 to ANQGSEA. The CDR3 covers 11 residues, taking in both the cysteine and the phenylalanine. The CDR3 DNA has 33 bases and is translated from base 1. The library came from 5' RACE. The instrument given in TCRdb is Illumina HiSeq 2500. A second roughly 7 to 11 cycle PCR used a sample-barcoded 5' primer and a J-beta primer mix. A template-switch 5' adaptor carrying 12 random nucleotides introduced a unique molecular identifier onto each TCR beta cDNA molecule. At least 2.5 million CDR3-containing paired-end reads were obtained from each sample. The Mint cDNA synthesis kit, primed by a TRBC-specific oligonucleotide, was used to synthesize first-strand cDNA from all RNA. Following uracil-DNA glycosylase treatment, all cDNA underwent a first 18-cycle PCR with the universal primers M1SS and BC2_uni_R. Per the source publication's procedure: For normalization, 1 million high-quality reads, each with a distinct molecular identifier, were randomly selected from each sample. Reads with shared molecular identifiers were discarded instead of being binned into consensus sequences. MiTCR, run with a Q25 quality threshold and the strictest error-elimination algorithm, handled CDR3 identification, clonotype clustering and error correction. A nonparametric unseen species model with Euler transformation was used to estimate a lower bound on total TCR beta diversity. TCRdb handled the public reads itself, with Q25 trimming in fastp and clone calling in MiXCR, and kept productive beta chains. Each entry merges the rows of one CDR3 protein and shows their most common DNA and genes. In this record, the V and J calls reflect TCRdb's handling and not the investigators' own analysis. The sample data list more than 900,000 distinct CDR3 sequences, and almost 30% of these were observed just once. Roughly 10% of the sample is held by the ten biggest clonotypes.

These data are also associated with another study on T cells of mothers and their children. As that second study puts it: Nine systemically healthy Caucasian individuals served as donors, namely three mothers together with their six children. cDNA synthesis consumed the entire amount of extracted RNA, loaded at about 1.5 ug RNA in each 15 ul reaction. Sample barcodes and 2-4 random nucleotides were added via the M1S primer in the second PCR. Over 9.5 million TCR beta CDR3 reads were obtained for each mother, and 2.5 million to 3 million reads were obtained for each child. TCR recombination output is similarly shaped by thymic selection in related and unrelated pairs, with a minor effect exerted by inherited differences. Related mother-child pairs always showed normalized repertoire overlap that was slightly higher than in unrelated mother-child pairs, though the difference was never significant. No persistent microchimeric T cell clones were found, with a detection sensitivity of approximately 100 clones per million clonotypes. Deep NGS was used in the study to compare the TCR beta repertoires of mothers and children and to look for features that separate related mother-child pairs from unrelated individuals. The mean age was roughly 40 +/- 4 years for the mothers and about 12 +/- 4 years for the children. After adapters were ligated using NEBNext reagents, the libraries underwent 100+100 nt paired-end sequencing on an Illumina HiSeq 2000. To avoid cross-contamination, the mother libraries and the child libraries were prepared a month apart and sequenced in separate runs. For each donor, between about 500,000 and 2,000,000 distinct TCR beta clonotypes were identified. Naive TCR beta clonotypes were estimated from low-frequency clonotypes matched to each donor's FACS-determined naive share, without sorting.

This clonotype originated in a woman between 35 and 50 years old in good health. The rearrangement combines TRBV29-1 with TRBJ2-1, with no reliable assignment of the D segment. The material sequenced was blood. The CDR3 reads as follows: CSVESVDEQFF. The DNA sequence reads TGCAGCGTTGAATCGGTGGATGAGCAGTTCTTC.